The 24 T cell receptor beta chains given below trace back to one sample, sequenced in a study of human T cells and chemical hapten exposure. From the RACE reads, TCRdb called clonotypes with MiXCR, one entry per CDR3 protein. The table shows approximately 350,000 distinct CDR3 sequences, with about 6.3% occurring only once. Time point given: patch test 2, 6 weeks after DPC sensitization. Described treatment: therapeutic diphenylcyclopropenone sensitization with weekly scalp DPC. Specimen: whole blood, collected in connection with sensitization to the hapten diphenylcyclopropenone (DPC). The receptors shown here come from a woman under 30 with alopecia areata. Some clones in this sample may be carry-over from other donors' samples.

This clonotype was recorded at least ten times. V usage is TRBV6-6 and J usage is TRBJ1-5, with TRBD1 identical over 7 bases. V was pared by 6 bases and J by 6 bases, with 8 bases of the junction left unmatched. Germline V gene data show CDR1 as MNHNY and CDR2 as SVGAGI (reference sequence). The CDR3 is made up of 14 amino acids. The CDR3 reads CASRADRVSQPQHF. The CDR3 DNA follows: TGTGCCAGCAGGGCCGACAGGGTTAGTCAGCCCCAGCATTTT.

There are a few counts of this clonotype. The chain recombines TRBV5-6 with TRBJ2-6; the match to TRBD1 covers 11 bases. Germline CDR1 is SGHDT and CDR2 is YYEEEE. J lost 1 base, V lost 10 bases, and 4 bases had no gene match. This CDR3 spans 15 amino acids. The CDR3 coding sequence is TGTGCCGCGGGGACAGGGGGATCTGGGGCCAACGTCCTGACTTTC. Amino acid sequence: CAAGTGGSGANVLTF.

V and J are TRBV6-5 and TRBJ2-6; no clear D. Germline values: CDR1 MNHEY, CDR2 SVGAGI. Trimming left V 0 bases short and J 4 bases short, with 4 bases between. The CDR3 extends over 14 amino acids. Here the CDR3 reads CASSYSGGANVLTF. The CDR3 bases are TGTGCCAGCAGTTACTCGGGAGGGGCCAACGTCCTGACTTTC.

This clonotype has more than one count but fewer than ten. The chain combines TRBV5-4 with TRBJ1-4; possible D gene TRBD1, 6 bases. This CDR3 comprises 15 residues. V dropped 4 bases and J dropped 5 bases, with 15 bases sitting between them. Germline V gene data show CDR1 as SGHNT and CDR2 as YYREEE (reference sequence). This CDR3 is CASSTGPAGNEKLFF. In DNA form, the CDR3 reads TGTGCCAGCAGCACAGGGCCAGCGGGGAATGAAAAACTGTTTTTT. Filled out from reference TRBV5-4 and TRBJ1-4, the complete variable domain reads ETGVTQSPTHLIKTRGQQVTLRCSSQSGHNTVSWYQQALGQGPQFIFQYYREEENGRGNFPPRFSGLQFPNYSSELNVNALELDDSALYLCASSTGPAGNEKLFFGSGTQLSVL.

This clonotype was found a few times. The J gene is TRBJ1-2, the V gene TRBV6-6; 8 nucleotides align to TRBD1. The CDR3 is 13 amino acids. The V gene's germline CDR1 is MNHNY and CDR2 SVGAGI (reference sequence). Trimming removed 4 bases from V and 10 bases from J; junction bases left unmatched: 8. CDR3 bases: TGTGCCAGCAGTTTGGACAGGGAGGAGATCTACACCTTC. Translated, it gives CASSLDREEIYTF.

This clonotype was detected ten times or more. V and J are TRBV6-1 and TRBJ2-6; D gene uncertain. This CDR3 contains 18 residues. The V gene's germline CDR1 is MNHNS and CDR2 SASEGT. V was shortened by 6 bases and J by 0 bases, with 18 bases between the two germline ends. Here the CDR3 DNA reads TGTGCCAGCAGGCCCCTAGGGCAGCTACGCTCTGGGGCCAACGTCCTGACTTTC. This encodes CASRPLGQLRSGANVLTF.

There are many counts of this clonotype. The J gene is TRBJ1-1, the V gene TRBV6-5; no definite D call. The germline CDR1 and CDR2 sequences are MNHEY and SVGAGI. Trimming took off 5 bases at V and 1 base at J, with 8 bases between the two ends. The CDR3 is 13 amino acids. CDR3 sequence reads: CASSTQRNTEAFF. In nucleotides, the CDR3 is TGTGCCAGCAGTACCCAGAGGAACACTGAAGCTTTCTTT.

There are many counts of this clonotype. V and J are TRBV7-2 and TRBJ2-1; 9 bases map to TRBD1. The CDR3 is 14 amino acids. CDR1 is SGHTA, CDR2 FQGNSA, per germline. Trimming at V came to 9 bases and at J to 5 bases, leaving 8 bases not matched to a gene. The CDR3: CASRQGGTHNEQFF. The CDR3, as DNA: TGTGCCAGTCGACAGGGGGGGACCCACAATGAGCAGTTCTTC.

The sample holds many counts of this clonotype. The V gene is TRBV6-2 or TRBV6-3, the J gene TRBJ1-1; D gene ambiguous. Germline lookup yields CDR1 MNHEY and CDR2 SVGEGT. The CDR3 contains 13 residues. V was shortened by 5 bases and J by 5 bases, with 12 bases between the two germline ends. The DNA for the CDR3 is TGTGCCAGCAGTGATCGATGGGAAACTGAAGCTTTCTTT. Protein sequence: CASSDRWETEAFF.

The CDR3 here is CASSLRSGPEQYF. CDR3 DNA: TGTGCCAGCAGCTTAAGGTCAGGCCCCGAGCAGTACTTC. V and J are TRBV11-2 and TRBJ2-7, with no clear D. Germline V gene sequence: CDR1 SGHAT, CDR2 FQNNGV. Trimming took 2 bases from V and 6 from J, leaving 11 bases between them. The CDR3 extends over 13 amino acids.

V is TRBV20-1 and J is TRBJ2-2; the match to TRBD1 covers 7 bases. J gave up 4 bases and V 8 bases, and 4 bases lay outside the gene matches. Germline V lookup: CDR1 DFQATT, CDR2 SNEGSKA (reference sequence). The CDR3 has 12 residues. Here the CDR3 DNA reads TGCAGTCCCAGGGGGTCCACCGGGGAGCTGTTTTTT. Its protein product is CSPRGSTGELFF.

This clonotype is judged medium-sized. The CDR3 region has the DNA TGTGCCAGCAGCCAAGATGCTACAGGGACGGTTGAAAAACTGTTTTTT. Protein sequence: CASSQDATGTVEKLFF. This chain uses TRBV4-2 with TRBJ1-4; possible D gene TRBD1, 6 bases. From germline, CDR1 is LGHNA and CDR2 YNFKEQ. The CDR3 loop spans 16 amino acids. Trimming stripped 0 bases from V and 7 bases from J, with 15 bases between.

In its sample, this clonotype was seen a few times. The chain links TRBV11-2 to TRBJ1-1, with D unclear. This CDR3 comprises 13 residues. With 2 bases removed from V and 6 bases from J, the gap between germline ends came to 10 bases. Germline CDR1 SGHAT, CDR2 FQNNGV. CDR3 coding DNA: TGTGCCAGCAGCTTACAACATGCGGCTGAAGCTTTCTTT. Translation: CASSLQHAAEAFF.

This clonotype was seen only a few times. The chain has TRBV7-2 and TRBJ1-6; 7 bases are shared with TRBD1. V shed 3 bases, J shed 5 bases, and the junction held 10 bases outside the gene matches. CDR3 length equals 17 residues. CDR1 is SGHTA and CDR2 is FQGNSA in the germline V gene. The CDR3 nucleotides read TGTGCCAGCAGCTTGACCGGGACAGCCTATAATAATTCACCCCTCCACTTT. Its translation: CASSLTGTAYNNSPLHF.

This clonotype has only a few counts. The chain has TRBV10-3 and TRBJ2-2, with 10 positions matching TRBD1. Germline trimming cut 2 bases from V and 5 bases from J; bases unmatched to any gene: 8. The CDR3 runs 17 residues. The germline CDR1 and CDR2 sequences are ENHRY and SYGVKD. The CDR3 spells CAISEPRTGGDTGELFF. DNA of the CDR3: TGTGCCATCAGTGAGCCCCGGACAGGGGGGGATACCGGGGAGCTGTTTTTT.

This clonotype was seen more than once but under ten times. The chain has TRBV28 and TRBJ1-4; D gene unclear. This CDR3 has 15 amino acids. Germline V gene data show CDR1 as MDHEN and CDR2 as SYDVKM. V dropped 4 bases and J dropped 4 bases, with 13 bases sitting between them. This CDR3 is CASSSRGRINEKLFF. The CDR3 DNA reads TGTGCCAGCAGTTCGAGAGGGCGGATTAATGAAAAACTGTTTTTT. Full variable domain (missing parts from reference TRBV28 and TRBJ1-4): DVKVTQSSRYLVKRTGEKVFLECVQDMDHENMFWYRQDPGLGLRLIYFSYDVKMKEKGDIPEGYSVSREKKERFSLILESASTNQTSMYLCASSSRGRINEKLFFGSGTQLSVL.

This clonotype was observed many times. The V gene is TRBV7-2, the J gene TRBJ1-1; 8 positions agree with TRBD1. This CDR3 spans 17 amino acids. Germline V lookup: CDR1 SGHTA, CDR2 FQGNSA. With 0 bases clipped from V and 5 bases from J, the junction kept 11 bases outside the gene matches. This CDR3 is CASSLAGTWTGRTEAFF. DNA for the CDR3: TGTGCCAGCAGCTTAGCAGGTACCTGGACAGGGAGGACTGAAGCTTTCTTT. Together with reference TRBV7-2 and TRBJ1-1, the CDR3 gives the full variable domain: GAGVSQSPSNKVTEKGKDVELRCDPISGHTALYWYRQSLGQGLEFLIYFQGNSAPDKSGLPSDRFSAERTGGSVSTLTIQRTQQEDSAVYLCASSLAGTWTGRTEAFFGQGTRLTVV.

This clonotype was seen at least ten times. V gene TRBV9 combines with J gene TRBJ1-2; D might be TRBD1 (5 bases). V gave up 4 bases and J gave up 8 bases, with 18 bases separating them. Germline loops: CDR1 SGDLS, CDR2 YYNGEE. The CDR3 runs to 14 residues. This CDR3 is CASSQGTAPGGYTF. The CDR3 DNA reads as TGTGCCAGCAGCCAAGGGACGGCTCCGGGAGGCTACACCTTC. The full variable domain, completed using reference TRBV9 and TRBJ1-2, is DSGVTQTPKHLITATGQRVTLRCSPRSGDLSVYWYQQSLDQGLQFLIQYYNGEERAKGNILERFSAQQFPDLHSELNLSSLELGDSALYFCASSQGTAPGGYTFGSGTRLTVV.

This clonotype was counted only a few times. The chain recombines TRBV3-1 with TRBJ1-4, with D uncertain. V lost 0 bases and J lost 0, with 8 bases in between. CDR1 and CDR2 from the germline V gene are LGHDT and YNNKEL (reference sequence). The CDR3 is 16 residues long. The CDR3 reads CASSQDWAATNEKLFF. CDR3 sequence (DNA): TGTGCCAGCAGCCAAGATTGGGCGGCAACTAATGAAAAACTGTTTTTT.

This clonotype was picked up many times. The V gene is TRBV11-2, the J gene TRBJ2-3, with a possible D match to TRBD2 (6 bases). CDR1 is SGHAT, CDR2 FQNNGV, per germline. The CDR3 sequence is 12 residues long. Trimming removed 5 bases at V and 4 bases at J, with 7 bases between. The CDR3 region is CASSPSADTQYF. The CDR3 coding sequence is TGTGCCAGCAGCCCTAGCGCAGATACGCAGTATTTT. Full variable domain (missing parts from reference TRBV11-2 and TRBJ2-3): EAGVAQSPRYKIIEKRQSVAFWCNPISGHATLYWYQQILGQGPKLLIQFQNNGVVDDSQLPKDRFSAERLKGVDSTLKIQPAKLEDSAVYLCASSPSADTQYFGPGTRLTVL.

V is TRBV6-2 or TRBV6-3 and J is TRBJ2-2; D may correspond to TRBD1 or TRBD2 (5 bases each). Between the trimmed V and J ends, which lost 0 bases and 6 bases, there was a span of 17 bases. Per germline, CDR1 MNHEY and CDR2 SVGEGT. This CDR3 has 17 residues. CDR3 protein: CASSYSMSGPQAGELFF. The CDR3 DNA is TGTGCCAGCAGTTACTCGATGTCGGGACCACAGGCCGGGGAGCTGTTTTTT.

The J gene is TRBJ1-2, the V gene TRBV4-1; D is perhaps TRBD1 (6 bases). The CDR3 is made up of 16 amino acids. Trimming removed 5 bases at V and 6 bases at J, with 22 bases between. Germline-derived CDR1 and CDR2 are MGHRA and YSYEKL. The CDR3 loop reads CASSRDFPEAGDGYTF. DNA of the CDR3: TGCGCCAGCAGCAGGGACTTCCCGGAGGCAGGGGATGGCTACACCTTC.

In this sample, this clonotype turned up a few times. The chain employs TRBV5-1 and TRBJ2-5; D not resolved. Germline V gene sequence: CDR1 SGHRS, CDR2 YFSETQ. This CDR3 region has 14 residues. The ends were cut back, 0 bases at V and 3 bases at J, with 9 bases in the middle. CDR3 sequence reads: CASSLETVEETQYF. As DNA, the CDR3 is TGCGCCAGCAGCTTGGAGACCGTAGAAGAGACCCAGTACTTC.

The gene calls are TRBV20-1 and TRBJ2-4; D ambiguous. Trimming stripped 3 bases from V and 0 bases from J, with 6 bases between. The CDR3 has 13 amino acids. Germline V lookup: CDR1 DFQATT, CDR2 SNEGSKA (reference sequence). CDR3 bases: TGCAGTGCTAGTACCGTAGCCAAAAACATTCAGTACTTC. Translating it yields CSASTVAKNIQYF.